The 5 T cell receptor beta chains presented below share a single source sample, sequenced in a study of blood T cell repertoires in COVID-19. Profiled with immunoSEQ multiplex PCR; TCRdb holds only in-frame clones, not every one. The sample contains fewer than 300,000 clones, more than 70% of which appear only once. Sequencing was done on a sample of peripheral blood. These TCRs come from a woman between 50 and 59 years old with acute or convalescent COVID-19.

The rearrangement links TRBV2 to TRBJ1-5; possible D gene TRBD1, 5 bases. The V gene's germline CDR1 is SNHLY and CDR2 FYNNEI. The CDR3 extends over 17 amino acids. With 0 bases removed from V and 7 bases from J, the gap between germline ends came to 19 bases. DNA for the CDR3: TGTGCCAGCAGTGAAGCGGGACTCGACACTACAGGACAGCCCCAGCATTTT. This encodes CASSEAGLDTTGQPQHF.

The V gene is TRBV4-2, the J gene TRBJ1-5; 7 nucleotides agree with TRBD1. The CDR3 runs 15 residues. V dropped 4 bases and J dropped 5; count of bases not matched to a gene: 8. Germline V gene lookup returns CDR1 LGHNA and CDR2 YNFKEQ. CDR3 residues: CASSRFHRGDQPQHF. Written as DNA, the CDR3 is TGTGCCAGCAGCCGATTTCACAGGGGAGATCAGCCCCAGCATTTT.

The chain couples TRBV7-6 to TRBJ1-6; TRBD1 matches 8 bases. Per the germline V gene, CDR1 is SGHVS and CDR2 is FNYEAQ. With V trimmed by 5 bases and J by 7 bases, 7 bases remained unmatched. The CDR3 runs 15 residues. CDR3 sequence: CASSHSGQGNSPLHF. The CDR3 DNA sequence: TGTGCCAGCAGCCATTCTGGACAGGGCAATTCACCCCTCCACTTT.

The gene calls are TRBV6-1 and TRBJ2-2, with D possibly being TRBD1 (6 bases). V was trimmed by 2 bases and J by 5 bases, leaving 15 bases between them. Per the germline V gene, CDR1 is MNHNS and CDR2 is SASEGT. The CDR3 spans 16 residues. CDR3 amino acids: CASSELDSGSTGELFF. In DNA, the CDR3 is TGTGCCAGCAGTGAACTGGACAGTGGTAGTACCGGGGAGCTGTTTTTT.

V usage is TRBV6-5 and J usage is TRBJ2-1; no firm D call. Trimming pared 7 bases from V and 1 base from J, leaving 8 bases between. CDR1 and CDR2 from the germline V gene are MNHEY and SVGAGI. The CDR3 length is 13 residues. CDR3 DNA sequence: TGTGCCAGCACCCCGGAGTCCTACAATGAGCAGTTCTTC. Residues: CASTPESYNEQFF.